This T cell receptor beta chain was found in a study of shared clonotypes between healthy human individuals. TCRdb's table, derived via immunoSEQ multiplex PCR, lists solely in-frame clones and lacks some. The table has roughly 1.4 million clones, 98% seen once; the top ten hold approximately 0.38%. This TCR derives from a man in his thirties or forties in good health. Sequenced material: naive CD4+ T cells sorted from blood. Stated subset: CD45RA+ positively selected.

CDR3 DNA: TGTGCCAGCAGCCTATTAGCGGGAGGATGGGACAATGAGCAGTTCTTC. This gives the protein CASSLLAGGWDNEQFF. V gene TRBV5-4 combines with J gene TRBJ2-1; 10 nucleotides agree with TRBD2. The germline V gene encodes CDR1 SGHNT and CDR2 YYREEE (reference sequence). The CDR3 has 16 residues. With V trimmed by 4 bases and J by 5 bases, 9 bases remained unmatched.